A single T cell receptor beta chain is shown here with its context. Its cognate antigen is unknown. The sample originates from a study of T-cell memory formation after mild COVID-19. General study findings and limits: A subset of responding clones appeared in pre-infection memory, suggesting cross-reactive memory joined.

MiXCR, run by TCRdb on the 5' RACE reads, gives a single entry per CDR3 protein. The sample records approximately 150,000 distinct CDR3 sequences, 13% being singletons. Germline values: CDR1 DFQATT, CDR2 SNEGSKA (reference sequence). The V segment lost 1 base and the J segment 4 bases; nucleotides outside the gene matches: 4. The CDR3 sequence is 15 residues long. The sequencing sample was made of PBMCs or a T cell subset sorted from them (not recorded which). The chain couples TRBV20-1 to TRBJ2-1; 10 bases agree with TRBD2. The source of this sequence is a man in his late teens or twenties who had mild COVID-19 (a few samples of this study predate the infection). Cell type and time point are not known. CDR3 residues: CSARAASGGYNEQFF. CDR3 sequence (DNA): TGCAGTGCTAGAGCGGCTAGCGGGGGATACAATGAGCAGTTCTTC.